The T cell receptor (beta chain) described here comes from a study of blood T cells in healthy people across ages. Whole-study findings and limits: Age brought a roughly linear fall in TCR beta diversity measured per million T cells. Aged donors had fewer naive CD4+ cells and lower diversity than long-lived donors. Unsorted PBMCs ruled out conclusive naive versus antigen-experienced comparison.

In regard to this clonotype: Its antigen is still unknown.

The authors ran a second PCR of about 6 to 12 cycles using a sample-barcoded 5' primer and a J-beta primer mix. Every cDNA was tagged by a template-switch adaptor with 12 random nucleotides. MiXCR, run by TCRdb on the 5' RACE reads, gives a single entry per CDR3 protein. This sample carries about 590,000 distinct CDR3 sequences, 25% to 35% of them seen once, and the ten largest clones take more than 15%. This receptor was obtained from a woman older than 75 in good health. Sequenced material: blood.

CDR3 bases: TGTGCCTGGAGTAGGGGACAGGTTGAAAAACTGTTTTTT. Residues: CAWSRGQVEKLFF. The chain couples TRBV30 to TRBJ1-4; 8 bases are shared with TRBD1. The germline CDR1 and CDR2 sequences are GTSNPN and SVGIG (reference sequence). CDR3 size: 13 residues. V shed 2 bases and J 7 bases; nucleotides not matched to a gene: 3. The full variable domain, completed using reference TRBV30 and TRBJ1-4, is SQTIHQWPATLVQPVGSPLSLECTVEGTSNPNLYWYRQAAGRGLQLLFYSVGIGQISSEVPQNLSASRPQDRQFILSSKKLLLSDSGFYLCAWSRGQVEKLFFGSGTQLSVL.